The present T cell receptor (beta chain) was sequenced within a study of shared clonotypes between healthy human individuals (dated by TCRdb to the early 2020s). A note on the overall study: A couple of women and a few men aged 18 to 49 years were included in the cohort. To increase sequencing depth and limit assay-specific biases, different laboratories used diverse techniques to prepare libraries and sequence TCR repertoires. The study deeply sequenced blood TCR repertoires of five healthy adults to estimate repertoire size and the extent of clonotype sharing between individuals. Leukapheresis yielded between about 0.9 and 10 billion PBMCs per donor.

CDR1 and CDR2 were assigned from the germline V gene as SGHRS and YFSETQ. From the cysteine through the phenylalanine, the CDR3 covers 14 amino acids. Only the CDR3 DNA is retained, 42 bases long and in frame from the first base. V is pared back by 4 bases and J by 0 bases, with 11 bases lying between the germline termini. Donors were healthy HIV-negative adults with no recently reported acute infections or vaccinations. Only Caucasian adults living in Nashville, Tennessee, USA were represented among the donors. For unsorted samples, tens of millions of PBMCs were counted, and genomic DNA was extracted using the QIAamp DNA Blood Mini kit. After blood collection by leukapheresis, PBMCs were isolated using Ficoll-Histopaque density gradient centrifugation and then cryopreserved in the vapor phase of liquid nitrogen. General findings and caveats noted by the study authors: Because the study included a small number of donors, the genetic and exposure-history diversity represented was limited. Sampling was limited to blood, and TCR repertoires in tissue likely differ from TCR repertoires in blood. Pairwise subsampling led to the expectation that sequencing depth would affect the degree of clonotype sharing among donors.

Using the deep immunoSEQ assay, multiplex PCR amplified TCR CDR3 regions from genomic DNA. Genomic DNA extracted from each cell subset was distributed evenly over all wells of several immunoSEQ 96-well plates, and each plate served as one replicate. For unsorted PBMC, about 270 ng of genomic DNA, equivalent to about 30,000 T cell genomes, went into each replicate PCR. Unsorted PBMC genomic DNA was sequenced across ten immunoSEQ deep assay plates. The purified libraries were quantified using a Qubit 3.0 fluorometer, sized with a Bioanalyzer 2100, and then quantified again using the KAPA Library Quantification kit. Each immunoSEQ 96-well plate was sequenced on its own single-read 150-cycle Illumina NextSeq 550 flow cell. The paper's processing steps were these. Because the immunoSEQ output held only junctional sequences and lacked quality scores, the filtering could not match the filtering applied to full-length reads. Sequences were annotated with PyIR, a Python wrapper for IgBLAST v1.9, using IMGT germline references to assign V/J genes and CDR3. Reads with weak V/J assignments (E-value above 1e-6), missing CDR3, stop codons, out-of-frame junctions, or ambiguous translated residues were removed. V3J clonotypes were defined as sequences sharing an identical inferred V gene, J gene, and CDR3 amino acid sequence. To compute the percentage overlap between repertoires, the number of shared unique clonotypes was divided by the size of the smaller repertoire. RTK rarefaction, the Chao1 estimator, and Recon v2.1 estimates of unobserved clonotypes were used to assess repertoire richness. TCRdb's version of the immuneACCESS table is confined to in-frame rearrangements and falls short of the full clone set. An unresolved V gene accounts for under half of the shortfall where checked; the remainder is of unknown origin. V and J calls and clone size are as listed in that table; D and trimming were resolved from the DNA. This sample is represented by approximately 480,000 clones; 60% to 80% of them were singletons. The ten largest make up around an eighth of the sample.

This clone has only one observation. Its antigen is not yet known. Base qualities were left out, and no much larger clone turns up one base away. Material: PBMCs. The TCR was taken from a woman aged 40 to 50 in good health. Some clones in this sample may be carry-over from other donors' samples. The V gene is TRBV5-1 and the J gene is TRBJ2-7, with TRBD1 perhaps the D gene, on 6 matching bases. The CDR3 amino acid sequence is: CASSDTGSSYEQYF. The sequenced DNA: TGCGCCAGCAGCGACACAGGGAGCTCCTACGAGCAGTACTTC.